These 23 T cell receptor beta chains were sequenced from one sample in a study of shared clonotypes between healthy human individuals. Sequencing was performed with immunoSEQ multiplex PCR; in TCRdb, only in-frame clones are kept and a portion is missing. Among 2 million to 3 million clones, 93% were seen once, and the ten largest hold 0.36%. The sequenced sample was naive CD4+ T cells from PBMCs. Sample subset: CD45RA+ positively selected. The receptors derive from a man younger than 30 in good health. Some clones in this sample may be carry-over from other donors' samples.

This CDR3 reads CASSHLSRAGGAYEQYF. CDR3 coding DNA: TGTGCCAGCAGCCACCTGTCTCGTGCGGGAGGGGCCTACGAGCAGTACTTC. J is TRBJ2-7 and V is TRBV4-2, with TRBD2 matching 9 bases. V shed 3 bases, J shed 2 bases, and the junction held 11 bases outside the gene matches. CDR1 and CDR2 (germline): LGHNA, YNFKEQ. The CDR3 has 17 amino acids.

The chain recombines TRBV28 with TRBJ1-1; D is possibly TRBD1 (6 bases). V lost 6 bases, J lost 6 bases, and 17 bases lay in between. CDR3 length equals 14 residues. In germline, CDR1 is MDHEN, CDR2 SYDVKM. The chain's CDR3 is CASSHGGARAEAFF. The CDR3 nucleotides read TGTGCCAGCAGCCACGGGGGGGCTAGGGCTGAAGCTTTCTTT.

CDR3 sequence: CASTWDQNYGYTF. The CDR3 region has the DNA TGTGCCAGCACCTGGGACCAAAACTATGGCTACACCTTC. V gene TRBV6-6 combines with J gene TRBJ1-2; D possibly corresponds to TRBD1 (5 bases). CDR3 length: 13 amino acids. CDR1 is MNHNY and CDR2 is SVGAGI in the germline V gene (reference sequence). Trimming removed 7 bases at V and 2 bases at J, with 11 bases between.

To note about this clone: The germline gene is not matched at one end of the junction; a read error may be the cause. V and J are TRBV2 and TRBJ1-5; D not certain. Germline V gene lookup returns CDR1 SNHLY and CDR2 FYNNEI. The CDR3 consists of 13 residues. This CDR3 is CASRIRSNQSQHF. In nucleotides, the CDR3 is TGTGCCAGCAGAATACGTAGCAATCAGTCCCAGCATTTT.

The chain recombines TRBV11-2 with TRBJ2-5, with a possible D match to TRBD2 (6 bases). The CDR3 is 15 amino acids. Germline V gene data show CDR1 as SGHAT and CDR2 as FQNNGV. V shed 6 bases and J shed 2 bases, with 16 bases lying between them. CDR3 residues: CASRVGTRLQETQYF. The CDR3 coding sequence is TGTGCCAGCAGGGTCGGGACTCGCCTTCAAGAGACCCAGTACTTC.

The rearrangement uses TRBV28 and TRBJ1-5; D is perhaps TRBD1 (6 bases). The CDR3 contains 18 residues. Germline V gene lookup returns CDR1 MDHEN and CDR2 SYDVKM. Trimming took 4 bases from V and 3 from J, leaving 22 bases between them. CDR3 DNA: TGTGCCAGCAGTTATTCGGTGTACAGGGATCGTGACAATCAGCCCCAGCATTTT. The encoded protein is CASSYSVYRDRDNQPQHF.

This chain joins TRBV15 and TRBJ1-1, with TRBD1 matching over 8 bases. CDR1 LNHNV and CDR2 YYDKDF come from the germline V gene (reference sequence). J was trimmed by 4 bases and V by 8 bases; bases with no gene match: 9. This CDR3 has 14 amino acids. The DNA for the CDR3 is TGTGCCACCGCCCGGGACAGGCTCAGCACTGAAGCTTTCTTT. Its protein product is CATARDRLSTEAFF. The full variable domain, rest sourced from reference TRBV15 and TRBJ1-1, is DAMVIQNPRYQVTQFGKPVTLSCSQTLNHNVMYWYQQKSSQAPKLLFHYYDKDFNNEADTPDNFQSRRPNTSFCFLDIRSPGLGDTAMYLCATARDRLSTEAFFGQGTRLTVV.

CDR3 coding DNA: TGTGCCAGCAGCTTGGGTTCAGGGGCGGGTCAGCCCCAGCATTTT. Amino acids: CASSLGSGAGQPQHF. The chain combines TRBV5-4 with TRBJ1-5; a weak D match, TRBD1 (6 bases). V lost 0 bases, J lost 6 bases, and 13 bases lay in between. Per the germline V gene, CDR1 is SGHNT and CDR2 is YYREEE (reference sequence). CDR3 size: 15 residues.

V usage is TRBV7-2 and J usage is TRBJ2-7; TRBD2 matches at 9 bases. Germline CDR1 reads SGHTA; CDR2 reads FQGNSA. This CDR3 spans 15 amino acids. The V and J ends lost 1 base and 2 bases, in that order; junction bases with no gene match: 3. CDR3 region: CASSLEGGRAYEQYF. CDR3 coding DNA: TGTGCCAGCAGCTTAGAGGGCGGGAGGGCCTACGAGCAGTACTTC. The full variable domain, with the rest looked up from reference TRBV7-2 and TRBJ2-7, is GAGVSQSPSNKVTEKGKDVELRCDPISGHTALYWYRQSLGQGLEFLIYFQGNSAPDKSGLPSDRFSAERTGGSVSTLTIQRTQQEDSAVYLCASSLEGGRAYEQYFGPGTRLTVT.

The chain joins TRBV2 to TRBJ1-5; D remains ambiguous. Germline CDR1 is SNHLY and CDR2 is FYNNEI. V lost 5 bases to trimming and J lost 2 bases, with 10 bases between them. The CDR3 spans 14 residues. The CDR3, as DNA: TGTGCCAGCAGTCTAATCACCCGCAATCAGCCCCAGCATTTT. Protein sequence: CASSLITRNQPQHF.

The gene calls are TRBV5-1 and TRBJ2-5, with D perhaps given as TRBD1 or TRBD2 (6 bases each). Trimming took 2 bases from V and 5 from J, leaving 16 bases between them. This CDR3 is 15 amino acids long. Looked up from germline, CDR1 is SGHRS and CDR2 is YFSETQ. The DNA for the CDR3 is TGCGCCAGCAGCTTAGGGGGGAGTACTGAGGAGACCCAGTACTTC. Translation gives CASSLGGSTEETQYF. Filled out from reference TRBV5-1 and TRBJ2-5, the complete variable domain reads KAGVTQTPRYLIKTRGQQVTLSCSPISGHRSVSWYQQTPGQGLQFLFEYFSETQRNKGNFPGRFSGRQFSNSRSEMNVSTLELGDSALYLCASSLGGSTEETQYFGPGTRLLVL.

The rearrangement links TRBV5-6 to TRBJ2-1, with 11 bases matching TRBD2. The CDR3 contains 16 residues. Trimming at V came to 0 bases and at J to 4 bases, leaving 3 bases not matched to a gene. CDR1 and CDR2 (germline): SGHDT, YYEEEE. The CDR3 DNA sequence: TGTGCCAGCAGCTTGGATCGGACTAGCGGGTACAATGAGCAGTTCTTC. Translation gives CASSLDRTSGYNEQFF.

Points on this clone: The sample holds other DNA sequences that translate to the same CDR3. The chain is built from TRBV6-1 and TRBJ2-3, with 7 bases matching TRBD2. Germline lookup yields CDR1 MNHNS and CDR2 SASEGT. V lost 2 bases to trimming and J lost 5 bases; unmatched junction nucleotides: 1. This CDR3 contains 13 residues. CDR3: CASSEWGGDTQYF. Written as DNA, the CDR3 is TGTGCCAGCAGTGAATGGGGGGGAGATACGCAGTATTTT.

The chain employs TRBV7-3 and TRBJ2-5, with 7 positions matching TRBD2. This CDR3 spans 14 amino acids. J gave up 7 bases and V 4 bases, and 9 bases lay outside the gene matches. Germline V gene lookup returns CDR1 SGHTA and CDR2 FQGTGA. The CDR3 sequence is CASSSGTTAGTQYF. DNA of the CDR3: TGTGCCAGCAGCTCCGGGACTACCGCGGGGACCCAGTACTTC.

This chain joins TRBV7-2 and TRBJ2-7; TRBD1 matches at 8 bases. The length of the CDR3 is 15 residues. Per the germline V gene, CDR1 is SGHTA and CDR2 is FQGNSA. V trimming: 5 bases; J trimming: 1 base; junction bases outside the gene matches: 7. As DNA, the CDR3 is TGTGCCAGCAGCCTGGGACAGGCGTTATCCTACGAGCAGTACTTC. Encoded protein: CASSLGQALSYEQYF.

The CDR3 coding sequence is TGTGCCAGCGCTGTGGGTCTCTCGAGCAATCAGCCCCAGCATTTT. Translating gives CASAVGLSSNQPQHF. This sequence joins TRBV2 and TRBJ1-5, with D unresolved. This CDR3 spans 15 amino acids. Looked up from germline, CDR1 is SNHLY and CDR2 is FYNNEI. Trimming took off 8 bases at V and 1 base at J, with 15 bases between the two ends.

V usage is TRBV7-8 and J usage is TRBJ2-1; 7 nucleotides align to TRBD2. This CDR3 is 15 amino acids long. Germline-derived CDR1 and CDR2 are SGHVS and FQNEAQ. J gave up 7 bases and V 7 bases, and 13 bases lay outside the gene matches. The CDR3 DNA reads TGTGCCAGCAAGGGCGGAAGTGGGGGGGTTAATGAGCAGTTCTTC. It specifies CASKGGSGGVNEQFF.

The V gene is TRBV6-5, the J gene TRBJ2-7, with 8 bases lining up with TRBD1. Germline V gene sequence: CDR1 MNHEY, CDR2 SVGAGI. Unmatched junction bases numbered 4, after V lost 4 bases and J lost 2 bases. The CDR3 loop spans 14 amino acids. The CDR3 loop is CASSSDRGAYEQYF. The DNA for the CDR3 is TGTGCCAGCAGTTCTGACAGGGGCGCCTACGAGCAGTACTTC.

The chain links TRBV5-4 to TRBJ2-5; D possibly matches TRBD1 or TRBD2 (6 bases each). This CDR3 is 13 amino acids long. Germline values: CDR1 SGHNT, CDR2 YYREEE (reference sequence). Trimming took 7 bases from V and 2 from J, leaving 12 bases between them. The CDR3 bases are TGTGCCAGCGGAGGGACACCGCAAGAGACCCAGTACTTC. This sequence encodes CASGGTPQETQYF.

The chain employs TRBV7-3 and TRBJ2-7; D is unclear. Looked up from germline, CDR1 is SGHTA and CDR2 is FQGTGA. V was trimmed by 2 bases and J by 3 bases, leaving 14 bases between them. CDR3 length: 15 amino acids. CDR3 protein: CASSLLDQPGYEQYF. As DNA, the CDR3 is TGTGCCAGCAGCTTATTGGACCAACCGGGCTACGAGCAGTACTTC.

This clone was recorded only once. The chain employs TRBV29-1 and TRBJ2-1; TRBD2 is a possible D gene (5 bases). CDR3 length: 14 residues. Trimming pared 5 bases from V and 7 bases from J, leaving 18 bases between. From germline, CDR1 is SQVTM and CDR2 ANQGSEA. The CDR3, as DNA: TGCAGCGTTATTGACGATTACCGAGGGAATGAGCAGTTCTTC. This sequence encodes CSVIDDYRGNEQFF.

The V call is TRBV5-1, the J call TRBJ2-7; perhaps TRBD2 as D (5 bases). Germline CDR1 SGHRS, CDR2 YFSETQ. V was cut by 4 bases and J by 0 bases, with 17 bases left in between. This CDR3 is built from 16 residues. The CDR3 region has the DNA TGCGCCAGCAGCCAAGCCACGACGGGAAGCTCCTACGAGCAGTACTTC. Encoded protein: CASSQATTGSSYEQYF.

The rearrangement uses TRBV5-1 and TRBJ2-3; D is unresolved. V shed 4 bases and J shed 5 bases, with 11 bases lying between them. This CDR3 comprises 13 residues. Germline V gives CDR1 SGHRS, CDR2 YFSETQ. The CDR3 bases are TGCGCCAGCAGCCCAATCTCTGGAGATACGCAGTATTTT. This codes for CASSPISGDTQYF.